What follows are 5 T cell receptor beta chains derived from one specimen sequenced in a study of blood T cell repertoires in COVID-19. The assay was immunoSEQ multiplex PCR, and TCRdb's table has in-frame clones only and misses some. The sample includes some 390,000 clones, 85% to 90% of them seen just once. Sequenced input: peripheral blood. All receptors derive from a human donor in a cohort sampled during active COVID-19.

The J gene is TRBJ2-7, the V gene TRBV28; maybe TRBD2 (6 bases). This CDR3 region has 14 residues. Germline V gene data show CDR1 as MDHEN and CDR2 as SYDVKM. The ends were cut back, 4 bases at V and 7 bases at J, with 17 bases in the middle. CDR3 region: CASSSRELPREQYF. CDR3 DNA: TGTGCCAGCAGTTCCCGGGAGCTACCGAGGGAGCAGTACTTC.

This rearrangement joins TRBV5-1 to TRBJ2-7, with TRBD2 identical over 12 bases. Trimming cost V 5 bases and J 7 bases; bases outside gene matches: 7. The CDR3 has 14 amino acids. Per germline, CDR1 SGHRS and CDR2 YFSETQ. The CDR3 DNA is TGCGCCAGCAGACGACTAGCGGGGGATGGGGAGCAGTACTTC. As protein: CASRRLAGDGEQYF.

V and J are TRBV29-1 and TRBJ2-3, with a possible D match to TRBD1 (6 bases). Trimming took off 8 bases at V and 0 bases at J, with 12 bases between the two ends. CDR1 is SQVTM and CDR2 is ANQGSEA in the germline V gene. This CDR3 is 13 amino acids long. This CDR3 reads CSLGTRSTDTQYF. The DNA of the CDR3 is TGCAGCCTCGGGACAAGGAGCACAGATACGCAGTATTTT.

The chain uses TRBV7-9 and TRBJ1-1; D gene ambiguous. Germline CDR1 and CDR2: SEHNR and FQNEAQ (reference sequence). V lost 5 bases and J 2 bases, leaving 15 bases between the germline ends. The CDR3 spans 15 residues. CDR3 nucleotide sequence: TGTGCCAGCAGCCCCAGAGAGGGCGTCAACACTGAAGCTTTCTTT. Amino acids: CASSPREGVNTEAFF.

V is TRBV6-6 and J is TRBJ2-2; D is unresolved. The CDR3 extends over 14 amino acids. Germline loops: CDR1 MNHNY, CDR2 SVGAGI (reference sequence). Trimming took off 0 bases at V and 7 bases at J, with 9 bases between the two ends. DNA of the CDR3: TGTGCCAGCAGTTACTCGACATTCGGCGGGGAGCTGTTTTTT. Residues: CASSYSTFGGELFF.